This T cell receptor (beta chain) was recovered during a study of blood T cell repertoires in COVID-19. Across the study: Some COVID-19 samples were acute and others convalescent; all came from the United States, Italy and Spain. Sample material is recorded as cDNA or gDNA derived from T cells, B-cell-depleted T cells, or PBMCs.

Authors' data handling: How many nucleated cells were present was estimated from reference gene primer amplification. The method was immunoSEQ multiplex PCR; TCRdb's version includes in-frame clones alone and lacks a portion of them. The D gene and trimming were derived from the DNA, and the V and J assignments and clone size from that table. Found here are under 500,000 clones, about 89% of them singletons; the top ten hold roughly 4%. The sample comprised peripheral blood. The TCR originated in a woman in her twenties or thirties with acute or convalescent COVID-19.

CDR3 amino acids: CASSLLAGGNSYNEQFF. Written as DNA, the CDR3 is TGTGCCAGCAGCTTACTAGCGGGGGGGAACTCCTACAATGAGCAGTTCTTC. The chain uses TRBV7-6 and TRBJ2-1, with 12 nucleotides matching TRBD2. CDR1 SGHVS and CDR2 FNYEAQ come from the germline V gene. V dropped 2 bases and J dropped 0; count of bases not matched to a gene: 2. There are 17 residues in the CDR3.